The 18 T cell receptor beta chains below all came from one sample that was sequenced in a study of T cells after yellow fever vaccination. A single record per CDR3 protein comes from TCRdb applying MiXCR to the 5' RACE reads. The sample records about 220,000 distinct CDR3 sequences, less than 7.5% being singletons. Sequenced material: CD4+ T cells sorted from PBMCs, taken on the day of the yellow fever booster vaccination. Every receptor here comes from a man aged 25-45 years who received the YFV17D yellow fever vaccine.

This chain uses TRBV28 with TRBJ2-5; TRBD1 matches at 10 bases. The germline gives CDR1 MDHEN, CDR2 SYDVKM. V was pared by 6 bases and J by 5 bases, with 9 bases of the junction left unmatched. The CDR3 is 15 amino acids. The CDR3 DNA reads TGTGCCAGCAGGCCTGGACAGGGGGGGTGGGAGACCCAGTACTTC. It is translated as CASRPGQGGWETQYF.

In this sample, this clonotype turned up a few times. The gene calls are TRBV9 and TRBJ2-3; 10 bases are a match to TRBD2. Germline CDR1 is SGDLS and CDR2 is YYNGEE. The V and J ends lost 3 bases and 8 bases, in that order; junction bases with no gene match: 3. This CDR3 region has 13 residues. The CDR3 region has the DNA TGTGCCAGCAGCGAGGCTAGCGGGAGTACGCAGTATTTT. Protein product: CASSEASGSTQYF.

The J gene is TRBJ2-3, the V gene TRBV7-2; D tentatively reads TRBD1 or TRBD2 (5 bases each). Per germline, CDR1 SGHTA and CDR2 FQGNSA. The CDR3 runs to 14 residues. Between the trimmed V and J ends, which lost 5 bases and 4 bases, there was a span of 13 bases. CDR3 coding DNA: TGTGCCAGCAGCCCGGGTAGAGGGGCAGATACGCAGTATTTT. It specifies CASSPGRGADTQYF.

In its sample, this clonotype was seen once. The V gene is TRBV15, the J gene TRBJ1-3, with D unclear. V shed 5 bases and J shed 2 bases, with 10 bases lying between them. The CDR3 loop spans 14 amino acids. CDR1 and CDR2 from the germline V gene are LNHNV and YYDKDF (reference sequence). The CDR3 region is CATSGRHAGNTIYF. CDR3 sequence (DNA): TGTGCCACCAGCGGTAGACACGCTGGAAACACCATATATTTT.

This clonotype was counted between two and nine times. The V call is TRBV7-2, the J call TRBJ2-5; no reliable D call. V lost 2 bases, J lost 4 bases, and 14 bases lay in between. The CDR3 loop spans 15 amino acids. CDR1 and CDR2 from the germline V gene are SGHTA and FQGNSA. The CDR3 nucleotides are TGTGCCAGCAGCTTACAGGCAGGCGGCCGAGAGACCCAGTACTTC. Translating gives CASSLQAGGRETQYF.

This clonotype showed up just a few times. The rearrangement joins TRBV14 to TRBJ2-3; 10 bases map to TRBD2. The CDR3 is 18 residues long. Per germline, CDR1 SGHDN and CDR2 FVKESK. The V and J ends lost 1 base and 0 bases, in that order; junction bases with no gene match: 7. CDR3 coding DNA: TGTGCCAGCAGCCAAGGGGCTAGCGGGGGCCCTAGCACAGATACGCAGTATTTT. This sequence encodes CASSQGASGGPSTDTQYF.

Ten or more counts support this clonotype. Relative to the germline gene, one junction end is altered; a read error may explain this. The chain employs TRBV3-1 and TRBJ2-1; D possibly corresponds to TRBD1 (6 bases). CDR1 and CDR2 (germline): LGHDT, YNNKEL (reference sequence). The CDR3 is 12 amino acids. CDR3 sequence: CASSQGRTGPDF. The CDR3 DNA follows: TGTGCCAGCAGCCAAGGACGTACAGGGCCGGACTTC.

V usage is TRBV27 and J usage is TRBJ1-5; TRBD1 aligns across 10 bases. V was clipped by 2 bases and J by 5 bases; unmatched bases: 0. The CDR3 is 14 amino acids. In germline, CDR1 is MNHEY, CDR2 SMNVEV (reference sequence). CDR3 DNA: TGTGCCAGCAGTTTAGACAGGGGGCATCAGCCCCAGCATTTT. Its protein is CASSLDRGHQPQHF.

This clonotype was seen ten or more times. This sequence joins TRBV7-3 and TRBJ2-3; 7 positions agree with TRBD1. With V trimmed by 5 bases and J by 9 bases, 5 bases remained unmatched. Germline values: CDR1 SGHTA, CDR2 FQGTGA. This CDR3 has 12 amino acids. CDR3 nucleotide sequence: TGTGCCAGCAGCCCCCGACAGGGAACGCAGTATTTT. It encodes CASSPRQGTQYF.

This clonotype came up a few times. V gene TRBV30 combines with J gene TRBJ2-6, with D perhaps assigned TRBD1 or TRBD2 (5 bases each). Germline V CDR1 and CDR2: GTSNPN, SVGIG (reference sequence). V was cut by 3 bases and J by 0 bases, with 12 bases left in between. This CDR3 is built from 16 residues. The CDR3 is CAWSGARYSGANVLTF. The CDR3 coding sequence is TGTGCCTGGAGCGGGGCCCGGTACTCTGGGGCCAACGTCCTGACTTTC.

There are a few counts of this clonotype. This sequence joins TRBV11-2 and TRBJ2-2; D uncertain. Germline V lookup: CDR1 SGHAT, CDR2 FQNNGV. V lost 4 bases and J 0 bases, leaving 6 bases between the germline ends. This CDR3 contains 14 residues. The CDR3 nucleotides are TGTGCCAGCAGCTCCACAGCGAACACCGGGGAGCTGTTTTTT. It specifies CASSSTANTGELFF.

This clonotype was recorded a few times. The rearrangement uses TRBV10-3 and TRBJ1-3; D call uncertain. Trimming took off 10 bases at V and 2 bases at J, with 12 bases between the two ends. The CDR3 extends over 13 amino acids. The V gene's germline CDR1 is ENHRY and CDR2 SYGVKD. The CDR3 protein is CATSSIPGNTIYF. In nucleotides, the CDR3 is TGTGCCACCTCTAGCATACCTGGAAACACCATATATTTT.

V and J are TRBV6-2 or TRBV6-3 and TRBJ2-2; 7 bases agree with TRBD1. The germline gives CDR1 MNHEY, CDR2 SVGEGT. This CDR3 contains 14 residues. V shed 8 bases and J 6 bases; nucleotides not matched to a gene: 9. CDR3 sequence: CASRDRRTSGELFF. In DNA, the CDR3 is TGTGCCAGCCGGGACAGACGAACCTCCGGGGAGCTGTTTTTT.

V gene TRBV7-9 combines with J gene TRBJ2-7, with no clear D. The CDR3 runs to 15 residues. In germline, CDR1 is SEHNR, CDR2 FQNEAQ (reference sequence). Trimming cost V 3 bases and J 0 bases, with 12 bases left between them. CDR3 DNA: TGTGCCAGCAGCTTGCTAGATTGGAGCTCCTACGAGCAGTACTTC. Its protein is CASSLLDWSSYEQYF.

The chain has TRBV12-3 or TRBV12-4 and TRBJ1-4, with D maybe TRBD1 (6 bases). V lost 5 bases to trimming and J lost 15 bases, with 19 bases between them. CDR3 length: 13 amino acids. In DNA, the CDR3 is TGTGCCAGCAGTACCGACAGGTTCGGGGTCTTGTTTTTT. It translates to CASSTDRFGVLFF.

This clonotype was counted between two and nine times. The gene calls are TRBV20-1 and TRBJ2-1; no clear D gene. Germline lookup yields CDR1 DFQATT and CDR2 SNEGSKA (reference sequence). The CDR3 consists of 13 residues. V was shortened by 0 bases and J by 4 bases, with 7 bases between the two germline ends. CDR3 region: CSARDLPYNEQFF. For the CDR3, the DNA is TGCAGTGCTAGAGATCTGCCGTACAATGAGCAGTTCTTC.

This clonotype was counted between two and nine times. The rearrangement joins TRBV7-2 to TRBJ2-1; 7 nucleotides match TRBD2. This CDR3 comprises 16 residues. With 2 bases clipped from V and 5 bases from J, the junction kept 9 bases outside the gene matches. The V gene's germline CDR1 is SGHTA and CDR2 FQGNSA. The CDR3, as DNA: TGTGCCAGCAGCTTATCCCCGGGCGGGAGAGACAATGAGCAGTTCTTC. Translating it yields CASSLSPGGRDNEQFF.

The chain couples TRBV12-3 or TRBV12-4 to TRBJ2-7, with D possibly being TRBD1 (6 bases). V was shortened by 4 bases and J by 1 base, with 8 bases between the two germline ends. This CDR3 comprises 13 residues. In DNA, the CDR3 is TGTGCCAGCAGTTACAGGGCTTCCTACGAGCAGTACTTC. Amino acid sequence: CASSYRASYEQYF.